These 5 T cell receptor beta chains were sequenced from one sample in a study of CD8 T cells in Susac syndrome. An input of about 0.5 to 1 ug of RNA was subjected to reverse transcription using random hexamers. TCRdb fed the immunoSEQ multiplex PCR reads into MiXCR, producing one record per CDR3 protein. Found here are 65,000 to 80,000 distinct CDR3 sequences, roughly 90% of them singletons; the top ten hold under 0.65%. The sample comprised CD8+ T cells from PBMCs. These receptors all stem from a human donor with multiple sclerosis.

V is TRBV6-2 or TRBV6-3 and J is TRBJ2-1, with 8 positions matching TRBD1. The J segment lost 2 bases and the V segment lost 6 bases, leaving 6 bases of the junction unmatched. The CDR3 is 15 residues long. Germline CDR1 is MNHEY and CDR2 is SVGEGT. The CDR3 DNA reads TGTGCCAGCAGACCACCGGGACAGGCCTACAATGAGCAGTTCTTC. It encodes CASRPPGQAYNEQFF.

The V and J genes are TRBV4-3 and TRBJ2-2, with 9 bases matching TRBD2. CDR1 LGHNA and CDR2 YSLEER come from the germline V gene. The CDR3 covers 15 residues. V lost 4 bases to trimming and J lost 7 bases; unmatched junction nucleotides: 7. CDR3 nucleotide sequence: TGCGCCAGCAGCCTTGGGACTAGCTTGGGCGGGGAGCTGTTTTTT. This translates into CASSLGTSLGGELFF.

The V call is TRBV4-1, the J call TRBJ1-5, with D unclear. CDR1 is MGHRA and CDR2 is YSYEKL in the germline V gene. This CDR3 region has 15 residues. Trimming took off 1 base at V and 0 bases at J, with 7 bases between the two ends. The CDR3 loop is CASSQGHGSNQPQHF. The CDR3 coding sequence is TGCGCCAGCAGCCAAGGGCACGGTAGCAATCAGCCCCAGCATTTT.

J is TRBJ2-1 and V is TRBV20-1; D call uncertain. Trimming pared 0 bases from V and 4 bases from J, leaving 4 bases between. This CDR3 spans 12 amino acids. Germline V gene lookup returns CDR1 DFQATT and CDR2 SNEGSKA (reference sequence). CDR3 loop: CSARDGYNEQFF. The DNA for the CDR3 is TGCAGTGCTAGAGACGGGTACAATGAGCAGTTCTTC.

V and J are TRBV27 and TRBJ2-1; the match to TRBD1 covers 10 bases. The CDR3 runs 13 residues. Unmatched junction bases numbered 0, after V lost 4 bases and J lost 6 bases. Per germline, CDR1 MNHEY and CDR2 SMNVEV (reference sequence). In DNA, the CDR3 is TGTGCCAGCAGTTGGGACAGGGGCAATGAGCAGTTCTTC. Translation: CASSWDRGNEQFF.